A selection of T cell receptor beta chains follows, all from one sample in a study of Ad26.COV2.S vaccination and SARS-CoV-2 variants. This table comes from immunoSEQ multiplex PCR, and its TCRdb copy is limited to in-frame clones, with some not included. The data show about 350,000 clones, around 90% seen once. Source: peripheral blood, taken in a trial of Ad26.COV2.S vaccine versus placebo. These receptors originate from a person between 18 and 65 years old who received the Ad26.COV2.S COVID-19 vaccine or a placebo. Each CDR3 is given with its conserved first and last residue. Each record gives: D gene, J gene, CDR3 length, V gene, clone size, CDR3 protein, CDR3 DNA. A D gene is named only where the DNA matches it firmly. Where a row states a size, it is once, few, many or the class of an expanded clone; other rows omit it.

TRBD1	TRBJ1-2	15	TRBV6-6	.	CASSSRDRDDYGYTF	TGTGCCAGCAGTTCCCGGGACAGGGATGACTATGGCTACACCTTC
.	TRBJ2-4	13	TRBV10-2	once	CASRQGAKNIQYF	TGCGCCAGCCGCCAGGGGGCCAAAAACATTCAGTACTTC
.	TRBJ1-1	12	TRBV6-5	.	CASSRDSTEAFF	TGTGCCAGCAGTCGCGACAGCACTGAAGCTTTCTTT
.	TRBJ2-5	11	TRBV10-3	.	CAISTQETQYF	TGTGCCATCAGTACTCAAGAGACCCAGTACTTC
.	TRBJ2-7	13	TRBV30	.	CAWSVKGGRGQYF	TGTGCCTGGAGTGTAAAAGGCGGCAGGGGGCAGTACTTC
.	TRBJ1-2	13	TRBV30	.	CAWSVRKDYGYTF	TGTGCCTGGAGTGTACGTAAAGACTATGGCTACACCTTC
.	TRBJ1-2	15	TRBV4-3	.	CASSQDRIRFGGYTF	TGCGCCAGCAGCCAAGATAGAATCAGGTTTGGAGGCTACACCTTC
TRBD1	TRBJ1-2	13	TRBV2	.	CASLTFLGQPYTF	TGTGCCAGCCTAACCTTTTTGGGACAGCCGTACACCTTC
.	TRBJ1-5	14	TRBV5-1	.	CASSLEGLDQPQHF	TGCGCCAGCAGCTTGGAGGGGCTGGATCAGCCCCAGCATTTT
TRBD1	TRBJ1-4	16	TRBV6-1	.	CASSGRTGYDNEKLFF	TGTGCCAGCAGTGGTAGGACAGGGTACGATAATGAAAAACTGTTTTTT
.	TRBJ1-2	13	TRBV19	.	CASSVNRFYGYTF	TGTGCCAGTAGTGTGAACAGATTCTATGGCTACACCTTC
TRBD2	TRBJ2-7	16	TRBV28	.	CASSLSSGRPTYEQYF	TGTGCCAGCAGTTTGTCTAGCGGGAGGCCTACATACGAGCAGTACTTC
TRBD1	TRBJ2-7	16	TRBV7-3	.	CASSIDRDRAPYEQYF	TGTGCCAGCAGCATAGACCGGGACAGGGCACCCTACGAGCAGTACTTC
.	TRBJ1-5	18	TRBV27	.	CASSPTPKWLDGNQPQHF	TGTGCCAGCAGTCCCACCCCCAAATGGCTCGACGGCAATCAGCCCCAGCATTTT
.	TRBJ2-7	17	TRBV1	.	CTSIHLELGDSSYEQYF	TGCACCAGCATTCATCTTGAACTCGGGGACAGCTCCTACGAGCAGTACTTC
TRBD2	TRBJ2-1	15	TRBV7-9	.	CASSLSSGRANEQFF	TGTGCCAGCAGCTTATCTAGCGGGAGAGCAAATGAGCAGTTCTTC
.	TRBJ1-2	12	TRBV9	.	CASSVVGGGYTF	TGTGCCAGCAGCGTAGTGGGAGGTGGCTACACCTTC
.	TRBJ2-5	15	TRBV7-9	once	CASSRLVVRQETQYF	TGTGCCAGCAGCCGATTGGTAGTCAGACAAGAGACCCAGTACTTC
TRBD1	TRBJ2-3	19	TRBV7-9	.	CASSLGSLLQGAGADTQYF	TGTGCCAGCAGCTTAGGTTCCTTACTACAGGGGGCAGGGGCAGATACGCAGTATTTT
TRBD2	TRBJ2-1	16	TRBV6-4	.	CASSPTSGSSYNEQFF	TGTGCCAGCAGTCCGACTAGCGGGAGCTCCTACAATGAGCAGTTCTTC
.	TRBJ2-7	9	TRBV27	few	CASGYEQYF	TGTGCCAGCGGGTACGAGCAGTACTTC
.	TRBJ1-1	14	TRBV9	.	CASSVGLGSTEAFF	TGTGCCAGCAGCGTAGGTCTCGGGTCCACTGAAGCTTTCTTT
.	TRBJ2-7	16	TRBV7-2	.	CASSFDFGAPAGEQYF	TGTGCCAGCAGCTTTGATTTTGGGGCCCCTGCGGGCGAGCAGTACTTC
.	TRBJ1-2	14	TRBV2	few	CASSPASRTYGYTF	TGTGCCAGCAGCCCCGCGTCCCGTACCTATGGCTACACCTTC
.	TRBJ2-7	12	TRBV3-1/TRBV3-2	.	CASSYSGYEQYF	TGTGCCAGCAGCTATAGCGGATACGAGCAGTACTTC
.	TRBJ2-1	14	TRBV6-6	.	CASSSTRDSSEQFF	TGTGCCAGCAGCTCCACTAGGGACTCCAGTGAGCAGTTCTTC
.	TRBJ2-3	15	TRBV4-1	.	CASSQPSGGGFPQYF	TGCGCCAGCAGCCAACCCTCAGGAGGGGGTTTTCCGCAGTATTTT
TRBD1	TRBJ2-5	14	TRBV4-2	.	CASSQDEGAETQYF	TGTGCCAGCAGCCAAGATGAGGGGGCGGAGACCCAGTACTTC
.	TRBJ1-3	16	TRBV5-1	.	CASSSARGGSGNTIYF	TGCGCCAGCAGCTCCGCGAGGGGAGGCTCTGGAAACACCATATATTTT
.	TRBJ1-3	15	TRBV6-5	.	CASSPRIGGGNTIYF	TGTGCCAGCAGTCCCCGAATAGGTGGTGGAAACACCATATATTTT
.	TRBJ1-6	14	TRBV27	.	CASSFGTGSSPLHF	TGTGCCAGCAGTTTCGGTACAGGGAGTTCACCCCTCCACTTT
.	TRBJ2-7	14	TRBV6-4	.	CASSRESGAYEQYF	TGTGCCAGCAGTCGAGAATCAGGGGCCTACGAGCAGTACTTC
TRBD2	TRBJ2-3	16	TRBV19	.	CASSIVAGKGTDTQYF	TGTGCCAGTAGTATAGTAGCGGGAAAGGGCACAGATACGCAGTATTTT
.	TRBJ1-1	14	TRBV7-2	.	CASSLSEGGTEAFF	TGTGCCAGCAGCCTAAGTGAGGGGGGCACTGAAGCTTTCTTT
.	TRBJ1-3	14	TRBV30	.	CAWARGNSGNTIYF	TGTGCCTGGGCCAGGGGTAACTCTGGAAACACCATATATTTT
.	TRBJ1-6	13	TRBV10-3	.	CAITSVRYSPLHF	TGTGCCATCACGTCTGTTAGGTATTCACCCCTCCACTTT
.	TRBJ1-2	14	TRBV27	.	CASSSPTSYNGYTF	TGTGCCAGCAGTTCACCGACGTCTTACAATGGCTACACCTTC
TRBD1	TRBJ1-4	14	TRBV27	.	CASGRTGPNEKLFF	TGTGCCAGCGGCCGGACAGGGCCTAATGAAAAACTGTTTTTT
TRBD2	TRBJ2-1	14	TRBV7-9	few	CASSPGGAYNEQFF	TGTGCCAGCAGCCCCGGGGGGGCATACAATGAGCAGTTCTTC
.	TRBJ2-7	15	TRBV5-4	.	CASSPPGTSVKEQYF	TGTGCCAGCAGCCCACCCGGGACCAGTGTGAAAGAGCAGTACTTC
TRBD1	TRBJ1-1	14	TRBV14	.	CASRIRGRNTEAFF	TGTGCCAGCAGGATCAGGGGGAGGAACACTGAAGCTTTCTTT
.	TRBJ2-7	16	TRBV9	.	CASSVGEGARTYEQYF	TGTGCCAGCAGCGTCGGGGAAGGGGCGCGAACCTACGAGCAGTACTTC
.	TRBJ1-6	15	TRBV9	.	CASSVEGNQESPLHF	TGTGCCAGCAGCGTAGAGGGTAATCAAGAATCACCCCTCCACTTT
.	TRBJ1-1	15	TRBV7-6	.	CASSSPTGSGLVSFF	TGTGCCAGCAGTTCACCGACAGGATCGGGTTTGGTTTCTTTCTTT
.	TRBJ2-5	12	TRBV6-5	.	CASSDHEETQYF	TGTGCCAGCAGCGATCATGAGGAGACCCAGTACTTC
.	TRBJ1-1	15	TRBV27	.	CASSKARFMNTEAFF	TGTGCCAGCAGTAAGGCACGATTCATGAACACTGAAGCTTTCTTT
.	TRBJ2-5	13	TRBV4-1	.	CASSQRTEETQYF	TGCGCCAGCAGCCAAAGGACTGAGGAGACCCAGTACTTC
TRBD2	TRBJ2-2	16	TRBV7-2	.	CASRSGTGGNTGELFF	TGTGCCAGCAGGTCGGGGACGGGGGGAAACACCGGGGAGCTGTTTTTT
TRBD1	TRBJ2-7	12	TRBV12-3/TRBV12-4	.	CASSTGQGRGYF	TGTGCCAGCAGTACGGGACAGGGAAGAGGGTACTTC
TRBD1	TRBJ2-7	13	TRBV14	.	CASSQGQVHEQYF	TGTGCCAGCAGCCAGGGACAGGTCCACGAGCAGTACTTC
.	TRBJ2-2	14	TRBV4-3	.	CASSQDSNTGELFF	TGCGCCAGCAGCCAGGACAGTAACACCGGGGAGCTGTTTTTT
.	TRBJ1-2	14	TRBV9	.	CASSVAGVDYGYTF	TGTGCCAGCAGCGTAGCAGGGGTAGACTATGGCTACACCTTC
TRBD1	TRBJ1-5	17	TRBV6-1	.	CASSGTGTGGYSQPQHF	TGTGCCAGCAGTGGTACCGGGACAGGGGGCTATAGTCAGCCCCAGCATTTT
.	TRBJ1-1	15	TRBV5-1	.	CASSLVFSENTEAFF	TGCGCCAGCAGCTTGGTGTTTTCAGAGAACACTGAAGCTTTCTTT
.	TRBJ1-5	15	TRBV19	.	CASSIGTGFNQPQHF	TGTGCCAGTAGTATTGGGACGGGGTTTAATCAGCCCCAGCATTTT
.	TRBJ2-2	14	TRBV27	.	CASSTGTVGGELFF	TGTGCCAGCAGTACGGGGACCGTGGGCGGGGAGCTGTTTTTT
TRBD1	TRBJ1-2	14	TRBV6-5	.	CASRPRRQGARYTF	TGTGCCAGCAGACCGAGGCGACAGGGGGCTCGCTACACCTTC
.	TRBJ1-1	13	TRBV5-1	.	CASSLGQRLEAFF	TGCGCCAGCAGCTTGGGACAGAGACTTGAAGCTTTCTTT
.	TRBJ1-6	13	TRBV4-1	.	CASSQPGYSPLHF	TGCGCCAGCAGCCAACCAGGTTATTCACCCCTCCACTTT
.	TRBJ2-7	18	TRBV30	.	CAWSVGQLLSERSYEQYF	TGTGCCTGGAGTGTGGGACAATTACTCTCGGAGCGATCCTACGAGCAGTACTTC